This T cell receptor (beta chain) was observed in a study of T-cell reconstitution after alpha-beta-depleted transplantation in children (dated by TCRdb to 2016 to 2018). At the level of the whole study: T-cell immune reconstitution after TCRalphabeta/CD19-depleted allogeneic hematopoietic cell transplantation in children was quantitatively tracked in the study by means of TCR repertoire profiling.

V is cut back by 5 bases and J by 6 bases, with 6 bases in the junction unmatched. The CDR3 has 14 amino acids, counting the end cysteine and phenylalanine. CDR3 DNA is the only sequence kept; it has 42 bases, read in frame from the first base. The library relied on PCR. Reads for this sample came from an Illumina HiSeq 2500. TCR libraries were prepared with molecular barcoding, using unique molecular identifiers to normalize TCRbeta repertoire quantification. TCRdb trimmed the raw reads at Q25, called clones with MiXCR and kept productive beta chains. CDR3 protein sequences are deduplicated, and each keeps its most common genes and DNA. The sample table shows approximately 240,000 distinct CDR3 sequences, and 9% to 10% are seen once. Approximately 5.4% of the sample comes from the top ten. This clonotype was counted ten times or more. The antigen this receptor binds is unknown. Nothing much larger sits one base from this clone, and base qualities are not available.

The sample in question was PBMCs from the stem cell graft donor, obtained from the stem cell graft. The sequence was obtained from a human donor who donated a stem cell graft to a child with SCID. The chain is encoded by TRBV12-3 or TRBV12-4 joined to TRBJ1-1, with 10 bases aligning to TRBD1. The CDR3 region has the sequence CASSDGTGVSEAFF. The DNA sequence is TGTGCCAGCAGTGACGGGACAGGGGTATCTGAAGCTTTCTTT.